The 12 T cell receptor beta chains below all came from one sample that was sequenced in a study of T cells in Graves' hyperthyroidism and ophthalmopathy. There were TCR beta CDR3 regions amplified from RNA transcripts. First-round RT-PCR of the TCR CDR3 relied on the HTBI primer set. Each CDR3 protein gets one entry after TCRdb re-called the multiplex PCR reads with MiXCR. The sample gives a few hundred thousand distinct CDR3 sequences, less than 20% of which show up once; 40% to 65% is in the top ten. The sequenced sample consisted of blood. The receptors here all came from a woman in her fifties or sixties with Graves' hyperthyroidism.

This clonotype was seen many times. The chain combines TRBV12-3 or TRBV12-4 with TRBJ2-3, with 12 bases that match TRBD2. CDR3 length: 16 amino acids. V shed 1 base and J 2 bases; nucleotides not matched to a gene: 1. The CDR3 protein is CASSLGLAGATDTQYF. For the CDR3, the DNA is TGTGCCAGCAGTTTAGGACTAGCGGGAGCCACAGATACGCAGTATTTT.

The chain joins TRBV28 to TRBJ2-4; D may be TRBD1 or TRBD2 (7 bases each). Trimming took off 7 bases at V and 1 base at J, with 14 bases between the two ends. Germline-derived CDR1 and CDR2 are MDHEN and SYDVKM. The CDR3 is 15 amino acids. In nucleotides, the CDR3 is TGTGCCAGCAATGCAGGGGGGGCCGCCAAAAACATTCAGTACTTC. As protein: CASNAGGAAKNIQYF.

The V and J genes are TRBV27 and TRBJ2-7; D possibly corresponds to TRBD2 (5 bases). V was pared by 5 bases and J by 2 bases, with 13 bases between. The germline V gene encodes CDR1 MNHEY and CDR2 SMNVEV (reference sequence). This CDR3 is 14 amino acids long. Here the CDR3 DNA reads TGTGCCAGCAGTGAGAGCGGAGCCGCCTACGAGCAGTACTTC. This encodes CASSESGAAYEQYF.

This chain uses TRBV5-4 with TRBJ2-7; 12 nucleotides agree with TRBD2. There are 17 residues in the CDR3. The V segment lost 4 bases and the J segment 4 bases; nucleotides outside the gene matches: 12. Germline-derived CDR1 and CDR2 are SGHNT and YYREEE (reference sequence). The CDR3 loop is CASSVGRLAGEGYEQYF. The CDR3, as DNA: TGTGCCAGCAGCGTGGGAAGACTAGCGGGAGAGGGGTACGAGCAGTACTTC.

Many counts were recorded for this clonotype. This sequence joins TRBV3-1 and TRBJ2-3, with 10 bases fitting TRBD1. In germline, CDR1 is LGHDT, CDR2 YNNKEL (reference sequence). This CDR3 region has 15 residues. With V trimmed by 1 base and J by 2 bases, 0 bases remained unmatched. The CDR3 region is CASSQGQGATDTQYF. The DNA for the CDR3 is TGTGCCAGCAGCCAAGGACAGGGGGCCACAGATACGCAGTATTTT.

In this sample, this clonotype turned up many times. The CDR3 is CASSFGPTEAFF. In DNA, the CDR3 is TGTGCCAGCAGCTTCGGACCGACTGAAGCTTTCTTT. V is TRBV7-2 and J is TRBJ1-1; D remains ambiguous. Germline V lookup: CDR1 SGHTA, CDR2 FQGNSA. Trimming cost V 3 bases and J 5 bases, with 7 bases left between them. The CDR3 length is 12 residues. The entire variable domain, with the rest obtained from reference TRBV7-2 and TRBJ1-1, is as follows: GAGVSQSPSNKVTEKGKDVELRCDPISGHTALYWYRQSLGQGLEFLIYFQGNSAPDKSGLPSDRFSAERTGGSVSTLTIQRTQQEDSAVYLCASSFGPTEAFFGQGTRLTVV.

This clonotype was seen once. A read error may be the cause here, since a much bigger clone is one base away. V is TRBV11-2 and J is TRBJ2-3, with D tentatively TRBD1 (6 bases). From germline, CDR1 is SGHAT and CDR2 FQNNGV. The CDR3 is made up of 14 amino acids. The CDR3 is CASSRRGMGDTQCF. CDR3 bases: TGTGCCAGCAGCCGCAGGGGTATGGGAGATACGCAGTGTTTT.

V gene TRBV12-3 or TRBV12-4 combines with J gene TRBJ2-3; 8 bases agree with TRBD2. The CDR3 length is 14 residues. V dropped 6 bases and J dropped 4; count of bases not matched to a gene: 6. The CDR3 spells CASRYQRESDTQYF. Written as DNA, the CDR3 is TGTGCCAGCAGATACCAGCGGGAGTCAGATACGCAGTATTTT.

This clonotype has a count of ten or more. This chain joins TRBV27 and TRBJ2-1; D perhaps matches TRBD2 (5 bases). The germline V and J ends were trimmed by 3 bases and 1 base, with 7 bases remaining between them. Germline V lookup: CDR1 MNHEY, CDR2 SMNVEV (reference sequence). The CDR3 runs to 14 residues. CDR3 bases: TGTGCCAGCAGTTTTGACTATTCCTACAATGAGCAGTTCTTC. Protein product: CASSFDYSYNEQFF.

This chain connects TRBV5-4 to TRBJ1-4; D is undetermined. The V and J ends lost 0 bases and 4 bases respectively, with 10 bases between them. Germline loops: CDR1 SGHNT, CDR2 YYREEE (reference sequence). The CDR3 is made up of 15 amino acids. DNA of the CDR3: TGTGCCAGCAGCTTGGGGAGAGGGAATAATGAAAAACTGTTTTTT. Protein sequence: CASSLGRGNNEKLFF. The full variable domain, with the rest looked up from reference TRBV5-4 and TRBJ1-4, is ETGVTQSPTHLIKTRGQQVTLRCSSQSGHNTVSWYQQALGQGPQFIFQYYREEENGRGNFPPRFSGLQFPNYSSELNVNALELDDSALYLCASSLGRGNNEKLFFGSGTQLSVL.

A few counts support this clonotype. This chain joins TRBV7-9 and TRBJ2-5, with D possibly TRBD1 on 5 matching bases. Germline lookup yields CDR1 SEHNR and CDR2 FQNEAQ (reference sequence). V was cut by 6 bases and J by 11 bases, with 13 bases left in between. This CDR3 is 11 amino acids long. The CDR3 is CASSLQGNQYF. The CDR3 region has the DNA TGTGCCAGCAGTCTCCAGGGCAATCAGTACTTC.

There are many counts of this clonotype. The chain recombines TRBV11-2 with TRBJ2-1; D possibly corresponds to TRBD1 (5 bases). V lost 1 base to trimming and J lost 9 bases, with 19 bases between them. Germline values: CDR1 SGHAT, CDR2 FQNNGV. The CDR3 totals 16 residues. The CDR3 sequence: CASSLGGSAAQGEQFF. The DNA of the CDR3 is TGTGCCAGCAGCTTAGGGGGCAGTGCGGCCCAGGGTGAGCAGTTCTTC.